Included here is one T cell receptor (beta chain) sequence, with context. This specimen comes from a study of cytomegalovirus exposure and HLA in healthy donors. PCR amplification relied on 60 Vbeta primers (plus 13 Jbeta primers). The method was immunoSEQ multiplex PCR; TCRdb's version includes in-frame clones alone and lacks a portion of them. This sample has around 200,000 clones, with 60% to 85% found just once. CDR1 is MDHEN, CDR2 SYDVKM, per germline. This CDR3 comprises 11 residues. The germline V and J ends were trimmed by 5 bases and 6 bases, with 5 bases remaining between them. The sequence derives from a male donor in good health and CMV-seronegative. The sequencing sample was made of PBMCs. The chain couples TRBV28 to TRBJ1-5; D unresolved. For the CDR3, the DNA is TGTGCCAGCAGTAGCGTTCAGCCCCAGCATTTT. Amino acids: CASSSVQPQHF. Looking up the rest from reference TRBV28 and TRBJ1-5 gives the full variable domain: DVKVTQSSRYLVKRTGEKVFLECVQDMDHENMFWYRQDPGLGLRLIYFSYDVKMKEKGDIPEGYSVSREKKERFSLILESASTNQTSMYLCASSSVQPQHFGDGTRLSIL.